This T cell receptor beta chain was documented in a study of T cell responses to AZD1222 COVID-19 vaccine. Some clones are missing from TCRdb's copy, which holds only in-frame ones; the method was immunoSEQ multiplex PCR. Among over 100,000 clones listed, 88% were seen once. CDR1 and CDR2 (germline): MNHEY, SMNVEV (reference sequence). This CDR3 spans 11 amino acids. V lost 8 bases to trimming and J lost 6 bases, with 10 bases between them. This TCR was sampled from an adult in good health. The chain combines TRBV27 with TRBJ1-2, with D uncertain. The sequenced sample was peripheral blood, obtained on day 0 of MenACWY control vaccination. The CDR3 DNA reads TGTGCCAGCTGGGGTTCGGATGGCTACACCTTC. Amino acids: CASWGSDGYTF.